This TCR beta chain was sequenced for a study of T cell clonotyping in hematopoietic cell transplantation. As for the study in general: Recipient samples before transplant were obtained post-cytoreduction. The study's findings and limits: No sorting was done, leaving CD4 and CD8 contributions mixed. At the given depth, recipient repertoires were over 97% de novo clonotypes.

About this clone itself: Its matching antigen is unknown.

The repertoire was sequenced with immunoSEQ multiplex PCR; TCRdb's copy has only in-frame clones and lacks some. Among 50,000 or so clones listed, about four fifths were seen once. The V gene's germline CDR1 is MDHEN and CDR2 SYDVKM. V was pared by 4 bases and J by 2 bases, with 1 base of the junction left unmatched. CDR3 size: 14 residues. Time point denoted: recipient sample about 28 days before transplant, after cytoreduction. Recipient blood drawn about 28 days pretransplant and days 30, 100, 180 after. V usage is TRBV28 and J usage is TRBJ1-5; 8 nucleotides line up with TRBD1. This receptor was taken from a man aged 55 to 69 with myelodysplastic syndrome. Some clones in this sample may be carry-over from other donors' samples. The source was peripheral blood mononuclear cells, collected before stem cell transplant. The CDR3 reads CASSWGQGNQPQHF. The CDR3 DNA is TGTGCCAGCAGTTGGGGACAGGGCAATCAGCCCCAGCATTTT.